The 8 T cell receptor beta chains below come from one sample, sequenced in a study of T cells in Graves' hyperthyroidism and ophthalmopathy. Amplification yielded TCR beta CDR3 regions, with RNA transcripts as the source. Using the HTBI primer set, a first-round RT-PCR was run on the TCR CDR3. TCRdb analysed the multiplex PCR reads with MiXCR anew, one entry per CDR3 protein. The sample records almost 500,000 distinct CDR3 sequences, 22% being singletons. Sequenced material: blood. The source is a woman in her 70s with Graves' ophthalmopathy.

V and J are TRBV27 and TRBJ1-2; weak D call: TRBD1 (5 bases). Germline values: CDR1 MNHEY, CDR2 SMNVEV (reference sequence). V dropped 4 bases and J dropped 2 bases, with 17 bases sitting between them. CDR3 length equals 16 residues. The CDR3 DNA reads TGTGCCAGCAGTTCCACCGGGGCGGGCCCAAACTATGGCTACACCTTC. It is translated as CASSSTGAGPNYGYTF.

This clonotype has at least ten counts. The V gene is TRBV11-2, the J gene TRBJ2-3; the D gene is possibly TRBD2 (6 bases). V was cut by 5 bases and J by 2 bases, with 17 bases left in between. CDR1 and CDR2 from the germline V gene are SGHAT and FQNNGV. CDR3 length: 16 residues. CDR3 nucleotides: TGTGCCAGCAGCCACCTTTTGGGGGGATTCACAGATACGCAGTATTTT. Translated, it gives CASSHLLGGFTDTQYF. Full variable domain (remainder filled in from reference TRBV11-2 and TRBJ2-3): EAGVAQSPRYKIIEKRQSVAFWCNPISGHATLYWYQQILGQGPKLLIQFQNNGVVDDSQLPKDRFSAERLKGVDSTLKIQPAKLEDSAVYLCASSHLLGGFTDTQYFGPGTRLTVL.

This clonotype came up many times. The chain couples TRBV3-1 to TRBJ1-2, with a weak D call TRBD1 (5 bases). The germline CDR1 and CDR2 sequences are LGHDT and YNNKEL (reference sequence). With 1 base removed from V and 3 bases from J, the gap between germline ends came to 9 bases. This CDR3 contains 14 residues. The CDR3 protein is CASSQGGRHYGYTF. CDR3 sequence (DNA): TGTGCCAGCAGCCAAGGGGGCAGGCACTATGGCTACACCTTC. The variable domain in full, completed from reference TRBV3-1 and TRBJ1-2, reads DTAVSQTPKYLVTQMGNDKSIKCEQNLGHDTMYWYKQDSKKFLKIMFSYNNKELIINETVPNRFSPKSPDKAHLNLHINSLELGDSAVYFCASSQGGRHYGYTFGSGTRLTVV.

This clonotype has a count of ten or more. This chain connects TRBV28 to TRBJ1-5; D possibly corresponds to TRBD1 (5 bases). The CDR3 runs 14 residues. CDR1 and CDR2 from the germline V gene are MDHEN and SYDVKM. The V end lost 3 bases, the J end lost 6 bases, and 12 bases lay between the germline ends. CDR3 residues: CASSLGGVGQPQHF. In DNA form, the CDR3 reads TGTGCCAGCAGTTTGGGGGGAGTAGGTCAGCCCCAGCATTTT.

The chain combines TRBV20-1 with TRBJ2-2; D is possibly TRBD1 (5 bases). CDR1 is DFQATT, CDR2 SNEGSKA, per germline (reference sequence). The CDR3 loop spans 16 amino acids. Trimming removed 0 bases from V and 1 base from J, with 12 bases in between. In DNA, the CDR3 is TGCAGTGCTAGAGAAGTGGGGCGCGGGAACACCGGGGAGCTGTTTTTT. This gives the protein CSAREVGRGNTGELFF.

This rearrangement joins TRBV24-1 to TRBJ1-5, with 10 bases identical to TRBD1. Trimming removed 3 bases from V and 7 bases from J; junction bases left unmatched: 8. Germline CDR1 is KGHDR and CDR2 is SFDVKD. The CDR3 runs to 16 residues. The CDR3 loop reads CATSDGGQGFGQPQHF. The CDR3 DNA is TGTGCCACCAGTGATGGGGGACAGGGGTTTGGGCAGCCCCAGCATTTT.

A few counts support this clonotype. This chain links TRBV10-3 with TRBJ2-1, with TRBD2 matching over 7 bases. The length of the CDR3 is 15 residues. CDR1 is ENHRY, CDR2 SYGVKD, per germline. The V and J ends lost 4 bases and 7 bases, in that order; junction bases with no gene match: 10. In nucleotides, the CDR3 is TGTGCCATCAGTGTCGGCGGGAGAGTGGCGAATGAGCAGTTCTTC. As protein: CAISVGGRVANEQFF.

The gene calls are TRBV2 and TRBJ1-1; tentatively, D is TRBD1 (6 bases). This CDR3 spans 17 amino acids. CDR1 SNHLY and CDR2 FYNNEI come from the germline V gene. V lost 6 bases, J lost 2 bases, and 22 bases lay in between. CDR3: CASRTSGGLGGNTEAFF. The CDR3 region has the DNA TGTGCCAGCAGGACGAGCGGGGGCCTTGGGGGAAACACTGAAGCTTTCTTT.